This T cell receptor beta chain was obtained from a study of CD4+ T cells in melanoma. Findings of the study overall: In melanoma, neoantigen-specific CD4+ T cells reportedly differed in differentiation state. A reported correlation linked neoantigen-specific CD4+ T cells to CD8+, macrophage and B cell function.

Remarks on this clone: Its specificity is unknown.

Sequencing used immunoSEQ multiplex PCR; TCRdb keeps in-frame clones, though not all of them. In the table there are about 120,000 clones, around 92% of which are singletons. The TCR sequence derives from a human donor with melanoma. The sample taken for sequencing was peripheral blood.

The CDR3 loop reads CASSLDRAGTEAFF. The CDR3 nucleotides are TGCGCCAGCAGCTTGGACAGGGCGGGCACTGAAGCTTTCTTT. The chain recombines TRBV5-1 with TRBJ1-1; possible D gene TRBD1, 6 bases. This CDR3 region has 14 residues. The germline CDR1 and CDR2 sequences are SGHRS and YFSETQ. Trimming stripped 0 bases from V and 4 bases from J, with 10 bases between.